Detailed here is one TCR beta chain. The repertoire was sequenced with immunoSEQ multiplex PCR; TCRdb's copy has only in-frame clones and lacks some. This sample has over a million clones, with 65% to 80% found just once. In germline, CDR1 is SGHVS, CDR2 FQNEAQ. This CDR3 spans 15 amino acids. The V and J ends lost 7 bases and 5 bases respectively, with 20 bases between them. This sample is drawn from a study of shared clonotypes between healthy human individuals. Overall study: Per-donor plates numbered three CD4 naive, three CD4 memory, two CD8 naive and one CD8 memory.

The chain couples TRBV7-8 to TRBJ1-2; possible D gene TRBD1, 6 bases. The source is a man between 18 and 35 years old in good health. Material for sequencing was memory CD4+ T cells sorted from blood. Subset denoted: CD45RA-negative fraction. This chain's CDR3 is CASTPSSRGEYGYTF. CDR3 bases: TGTGCCAGCACCCCCTCGAGCAGGGGTGAGTATGGCTACACCTTC.